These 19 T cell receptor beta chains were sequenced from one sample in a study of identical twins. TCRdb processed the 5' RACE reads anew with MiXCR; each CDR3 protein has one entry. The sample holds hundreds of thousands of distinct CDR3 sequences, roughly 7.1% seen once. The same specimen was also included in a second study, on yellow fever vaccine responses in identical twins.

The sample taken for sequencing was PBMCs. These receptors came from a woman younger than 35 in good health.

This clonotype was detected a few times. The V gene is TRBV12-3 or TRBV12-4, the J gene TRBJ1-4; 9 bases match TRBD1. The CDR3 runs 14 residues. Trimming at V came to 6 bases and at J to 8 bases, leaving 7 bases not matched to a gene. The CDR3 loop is CASRGTGSGEKLFF. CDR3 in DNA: TGTGCCAGCAGGGGGACAGGGAGTGGGGAAAAACTGTTTTTT.

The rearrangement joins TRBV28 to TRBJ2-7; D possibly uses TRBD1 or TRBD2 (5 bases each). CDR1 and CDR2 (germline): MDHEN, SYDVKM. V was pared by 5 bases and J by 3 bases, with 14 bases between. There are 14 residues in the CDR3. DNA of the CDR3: TGTGCCAGCAGTCGGCCAGGGACCCTCTACGAGCAGTACGTC. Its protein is CASSRPGTLYEQYV.

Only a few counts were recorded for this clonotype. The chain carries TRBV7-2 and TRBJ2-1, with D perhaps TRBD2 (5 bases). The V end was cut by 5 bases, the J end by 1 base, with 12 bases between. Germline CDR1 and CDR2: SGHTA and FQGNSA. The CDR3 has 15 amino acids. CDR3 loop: CASSGGVASYNEQFF. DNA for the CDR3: TGTGCCAGCAGCGGAGGAGTAGCGTCCTACAATGAGCAGTTCTTC.

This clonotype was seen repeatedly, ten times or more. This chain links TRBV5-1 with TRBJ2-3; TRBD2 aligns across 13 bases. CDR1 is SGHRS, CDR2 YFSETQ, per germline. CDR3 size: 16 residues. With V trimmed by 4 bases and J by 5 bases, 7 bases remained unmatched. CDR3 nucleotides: TGCGCCAGCAGCACCGGACTAGCGGGAGAGGTAGATACGCAGTATTTT. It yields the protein CASSTGLAGEVDTQYF.

The CDR3 DNA reads TGCGCCAGCAGCACCAGGGTCCTCCAGGGAGATGAGCAGTTCTTC. This translates into CASSTRVLQGDEQFF. The chain combines TRBV4-1 with TRBJ2-1; TRBD1 or TRBD2 may be the D gene (5 bases each). The CDR3 loop spans 15 amino acids. Germline V gene sequence: CDR1 MGHRA, CDR2 YSYEKL. V dropped 5 bases and J dropped 8 bases, with 19 bases sitting between them.

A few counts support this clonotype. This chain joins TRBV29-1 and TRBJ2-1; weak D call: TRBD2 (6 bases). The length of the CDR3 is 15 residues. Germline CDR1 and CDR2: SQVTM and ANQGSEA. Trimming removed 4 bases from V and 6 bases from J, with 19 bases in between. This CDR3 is CSVVGTSFSSNEQFF. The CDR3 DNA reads TGCAGCGTTGTAGGTACTAGCTTTAGTTCCAATGAGCAGTTCTTC.

Written as DNA, the CDR3 is TGCAGTGTTAGGACAGGGGGCGGGCAGCCCCAGCATTTT. It specifies CSVRTGGGQPQHF. This rearrangement joins TRBV20-1 to TRBJ1-5; TRBD1 aligns across 11 bases. V shed 7 bases, J shed 7 bases, and the junction held 6 bases outside the gene matches. The CDR3 loop spans 13 amino acids. Germline V gene data show CDR1 as DFQATT and CDR2 as SNEGSKA (reference sequence).

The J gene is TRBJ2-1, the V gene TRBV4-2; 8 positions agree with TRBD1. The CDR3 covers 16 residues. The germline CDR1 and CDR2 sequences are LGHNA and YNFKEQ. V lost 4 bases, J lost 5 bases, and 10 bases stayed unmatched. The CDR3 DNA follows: TGTGCCAGCAGCCTCCCACCCGGACAGGGAAACAATGAGCAGTTCTTC. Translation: CASSLPPGQGNNEQFF.

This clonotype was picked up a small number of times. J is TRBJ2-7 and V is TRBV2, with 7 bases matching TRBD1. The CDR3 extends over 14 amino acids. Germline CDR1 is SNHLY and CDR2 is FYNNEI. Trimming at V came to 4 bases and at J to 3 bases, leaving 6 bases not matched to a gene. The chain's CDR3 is CASSGGTVNYEQYF. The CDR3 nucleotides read TGTGCCAGCAGTGGAGGGACAGTTAACTACGAGCAGTACTTC.

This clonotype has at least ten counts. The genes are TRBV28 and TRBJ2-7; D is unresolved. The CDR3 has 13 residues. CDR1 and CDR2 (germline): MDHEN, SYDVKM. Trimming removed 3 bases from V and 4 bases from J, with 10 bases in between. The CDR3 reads CASSFIENYEQYF. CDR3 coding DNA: TGTGCCAGCAGTTTTATCGAGAATTACGAGCAGTACTTC.

CDR3 residues: CASSVVDKNQPQHF. The CDR3 DNA follows: TGTGCCAGCAGTGTCGTGGACAAAAATCAGCCCCAGCATTTT. The chain uses TRBV2 and TRBJ1-5, with D tentatively TRBD1 (5 bases). The germline gives CDR1 SNHLY, CDR2 FYNNEI. The V end was cut by 4 bases, the J end by 4 bases, with 11 bases between. The CDR3 is 14 amino acids.

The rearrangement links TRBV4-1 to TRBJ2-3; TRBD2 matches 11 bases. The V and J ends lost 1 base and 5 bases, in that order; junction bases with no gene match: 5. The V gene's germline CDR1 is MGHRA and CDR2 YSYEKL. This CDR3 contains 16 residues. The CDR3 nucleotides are TGCGCCAGCAGCCAAGTCCTTCTAGCGGGGGGAGATACGCAGTATTTT. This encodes CASSQVLLAGGDTQYF.

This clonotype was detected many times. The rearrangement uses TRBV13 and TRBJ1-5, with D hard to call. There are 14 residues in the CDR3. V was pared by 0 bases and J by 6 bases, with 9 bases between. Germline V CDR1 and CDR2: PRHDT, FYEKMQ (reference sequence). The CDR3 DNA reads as TGTGCCAGCAGCTTAGGGCGGGAGGGTCAGCCCCAGCATTTT. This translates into CASSLGREGQPQHF.

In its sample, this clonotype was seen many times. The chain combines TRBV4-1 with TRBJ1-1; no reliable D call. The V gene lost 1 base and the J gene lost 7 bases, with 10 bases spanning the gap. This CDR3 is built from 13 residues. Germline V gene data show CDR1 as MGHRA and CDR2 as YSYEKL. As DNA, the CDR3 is TGCGCCAGCAGCCAAGGATACGCCGGTGAAGCTTTCTTT. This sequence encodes CASSQGYAGEAFF.

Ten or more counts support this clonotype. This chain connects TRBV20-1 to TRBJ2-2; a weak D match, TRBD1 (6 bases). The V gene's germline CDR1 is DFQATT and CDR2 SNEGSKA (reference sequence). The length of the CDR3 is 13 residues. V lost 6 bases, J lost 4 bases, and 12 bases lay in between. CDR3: CSALTGVTGELFF. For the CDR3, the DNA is TGCAGTGCCCTGACAGGTGTCACCGGGGAGCTGTTTTTT.

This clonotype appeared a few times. The CDR3 region is CATSKTTGGVETQYF. CDR3 DNA sequence: TGTGCCACCAGCAAGACGACAGGAGGGGTAGAGACCCAGTACTTC. The J gene is TRBJ2-5, the V gene TRBV15; D tentatively fits TRBD1 or TRBD2 (6 bases each). Germline CDR1 reads LNHNV; CDR2 reads YYDKDF (reference sequence). Trimming left V 4 bases short and J 4 bases short, with 16 bases between. The CDR3 has 15 residues.

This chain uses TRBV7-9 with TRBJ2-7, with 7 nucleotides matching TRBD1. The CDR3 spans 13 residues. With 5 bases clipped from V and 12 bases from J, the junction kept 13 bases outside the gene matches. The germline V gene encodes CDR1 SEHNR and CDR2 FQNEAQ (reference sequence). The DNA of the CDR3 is TGTGCCAGCAGCCAAAACCGGGACAGCCGCCCGTACGTC. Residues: CASSQNRDSRPYV.

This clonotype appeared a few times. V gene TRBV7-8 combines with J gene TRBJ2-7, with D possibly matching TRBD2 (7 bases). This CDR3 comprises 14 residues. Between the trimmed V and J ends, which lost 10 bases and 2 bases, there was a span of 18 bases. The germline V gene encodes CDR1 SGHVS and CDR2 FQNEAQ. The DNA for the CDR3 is TGTGCCACCACCCCCGGCGGGGGCCCCTACGAGCAGTACGTC. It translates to CATTPGGGPYEQYV.

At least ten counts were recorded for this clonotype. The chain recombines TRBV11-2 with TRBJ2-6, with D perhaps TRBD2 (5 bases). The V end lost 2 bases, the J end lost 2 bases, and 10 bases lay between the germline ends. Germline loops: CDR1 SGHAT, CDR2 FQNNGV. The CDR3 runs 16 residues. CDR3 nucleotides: TGTGCCAGCAGCTTAACGAGGGTCCCTGGGGCCAACGTCCTGACTTTC. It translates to CASSLTRVPGANVLTF.